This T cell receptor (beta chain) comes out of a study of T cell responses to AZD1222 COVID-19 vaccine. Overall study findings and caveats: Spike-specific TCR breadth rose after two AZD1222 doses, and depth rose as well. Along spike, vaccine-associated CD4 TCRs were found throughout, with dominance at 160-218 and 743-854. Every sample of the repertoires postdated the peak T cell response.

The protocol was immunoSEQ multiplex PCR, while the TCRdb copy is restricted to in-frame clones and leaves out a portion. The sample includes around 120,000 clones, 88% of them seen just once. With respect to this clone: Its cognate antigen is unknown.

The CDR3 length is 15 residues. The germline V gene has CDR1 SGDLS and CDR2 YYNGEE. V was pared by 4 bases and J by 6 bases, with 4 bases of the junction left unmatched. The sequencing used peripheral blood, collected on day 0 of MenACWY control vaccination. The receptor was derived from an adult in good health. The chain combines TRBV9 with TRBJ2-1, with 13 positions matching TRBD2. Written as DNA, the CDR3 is TGTGCCAGCAGCACCCGACTAGCGGGAGGCAATGAGCAGTTCTTC. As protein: CASSTRLAGGNEQFF.